This T cell receptor beta chain derives from a study of blood T cell repertoires in COVID-19. The wider study: Whether acute or convalescent, the COVID-19 samples came from the United States, Italy and Spain.

Trimming stripped 5 bases from V and 6 bases from J, with 9 bases between. The germline V gene has CDR1 SEHNR and CDR2 FQNEAQ (reference sequence). The CDR3 loop spans 12 amino acids. Per the study methods: Quantification of nucleated cells was approximated via reference gene primer amplification. Using immunoSEQ multiplex PCR, the repertoire was profiled, and TCRdb retains in-frame clones only, with some absent. V and J calls and clone size are copied from that table; D and trimming were computed from the DNA. The sample consists of approximately 140,000 clones, roughly 83% of them appearing once. The gene calls are TRBV7-9 and TRBJ2-3, with D uncertain. The sequence was collected from a woman aged 80 or over with acute or convalescent COVID-19. Source material: peripheral blood. The CDR3 protein is CASSPMVDTQYF. The CDR3 region has the DNA TGTGCCAGCAGCCCTATGGTGGATACGCAGTATTTT.